A selection of T cell receptor beta chains follows, all from one sample in a study of OX40 agonist ivuxolimab in advanced cancers. Only in-frame clones appear in the TCRdb table, and some are missing; sequencing was by immunoSEQ multiplex PCR. The table has just over 45,000 clones, about 95% seen once. The material was CD4+ or CD8+ T cells sorted from blood, obtained in a trial of the OX40 agonist ivuxolimab. The receptor set was obtained from an adult with an advanced solid tumor such as melanoma, head and neck, liver or kidney cancer. CDR3s include the opening cysteine and the closing phenylalanine or tryptophan. D genes are given only for firm matches. Only some rows state a clone size, as once, few, many or a class for expanded clones.

size	D	V	J	DNA	CDR3
NA	NA	TRBV19	TRBJ2-7	TGTGCCAGTAGTACCCGGACGACAGACCCCCTACGAGGGCAGTACTTC	CASSTRTTDPLRGQYF
NA	NA	TRBV5-1	TRBJ2-7	TGCGCCAGCAGCTTGGGTACTCCTAAAGGGGCAGGGCCCCTAGCCTACGAGCAGTACTTC	CASSLGTPKGAGPLAYEQYF
NA	TRBD1	TRBV7-2	TRBJ2-1	TGTGCCAGCAGCTTAGCGCGCCTCCCCGGGACAGGGGAACGTACTTTTGATGAGCAGTTCTTC	CASSLARLPGTGERTFDEQFF
NA	TRBD1	TRBV2	TRBJ1-3	TGTGCCAGCGATACAGGGGCTGGAAACACCATATATTTT	CASDTGAGNTIYF
few	NA	TRBV11-1	TRBJ2-2	TGTGCCAGCAGCTTAGCCGGGGAGCTGTTTTTT	CASSLAGELFF
NA	TRBD2	TRBV9	TRBJ2-7	TGTGCCAGCAGCGTAGGGCTAGCGGGAGTCGAGCAGTACTTC	CASSVGLAGVEQYF
NA	TRBD1	TRBV9	TRBJ1-1	TGTGCCAGCAGCGTATTCGGACAGGCCGTCACTGAAGCTTTCTTT	CASSVFGQAVTEAFF
NA	NA	TRBV7-8	TRBJ1-2	TGTGCCAGCAGCGACGCAAAATGGGGAAGCTTGGACTATGGCTACACCTTC	CASSDAKWGSLDYGYTF
NA	NA	TRBV11-2	TRBJ1-5	TGTGCCAGCAGCTTATGGGCGGATCAGCCCCAGCATTTT	CASSLWADQPQHF
once	TRBD2	TRBV27	TRBJ2-7	TGTGCCAGCCTCACTATAGCGGGCCCCTCCTACGAGCAGTACTTC	CASLTIAGPSYEQYF
NA	NA	TRBV11-3	TRBJ2-7	TGTGCCAGCAGCTTAGGCCGAGCCTACGAGCAGTACTTC	CASSLGRAYEQYF
NA	NA	TRBV25-1	TRBJ2-2	TGTGCCAGCAGTGAATACGAGACCGGGAACACCGGGGAGCTGTTTTTT	CASSEYETGNTGELFF
NA	TRBD1	TRBV7-9	TRBJ2-1	TGTGCCAGCAGCTCATCAGACAGGGGGGACAATGAGCAGTTCTTC	CASSSSDRGDNEQFF
NA	NA	TRBV5-4	TRBJ1-2	TGTGCCAGCAGCTCCGGGGGGTTGAGCTATGGCTACACCTTC	CASSSGGLSYGYTF
NA	NA	TRBV19	TRBJ1-5	TGTGCCAGTAGCGATTGGTCTAGCAATCAGCCCCAGCATTTT	CASSDWSSNQPQHF
NA	NA	TRBV2	TRBJ2-7	TGTGCCAGCAAGAGCAGATCCTACGAGCAGTACTTC	CASKSRSYEQYF
once	TRBD2	TRBV6-5	TRBJ2-3	TGTGCCAGCAGCCGGGGACTAGCGGGTTCAGATACGCAGTATTTT	CASSRGLAGSDTQYF
NA	NA	TRBV6-4	TRBJ2-1	TGTGCCAGCAGTGACGGCTTAGGTGAGCAGTTCTTC	CASSDGLGEQFF